Shown below are 25 T cell receptor beta chains from a single sample sequenced in a study of response to subunit inactivated influenza vaccine. One entry per CDR3 protein results from TCRdb running MiXCR on the RT-PCR reads. Of about 610,000 distinct CDR3 sequences detected, around 13% appear once; the ten largest clones hold around 10%. This sample comprised PBMCs from blood, obtained roughly 12 days after vaccination. The receptors here all came from a man in his fifties who received an inactivated influenza vaccine.

This chain joins TRBV5-1 and TRBJ2-5; TRBD2 matches 16 bases. Unmatched junction bases numbered 5, after V lost 3 bases and J lost 9 bases. The germline V gene has CDR1 SGHRS and CDR2 YFSETQ. The CDR3 runs 15 residues. CDR3 protein: CASSSAGTSGRAQYF. As DNA, the CDR3 is TGCGCCAGCAGCTCTGCCGGGACTAGCGGGAGGGCCCAGTACTTC.

The V gene is TRBV15, the J gene TRBJ1-2; D uncertain. Germline loops: CDR1 LNHNV, CDR2 YYDKDF (reference sequence). Deletions cut 0 bases from V and 7 bases from J, with 12 bases between. CDR3 length equals 14 residues. DNA of the CDR3: TGTGCCACCAGCAGAGATAAAGTAGGGTCTGGCTACACCTTC. It translates to CATSRDKVGSGYTF.

This clonotype was seen a few times. The chain is built from TRBV18 and TRBJ2-3, with 14 bases fitting TRBD2. J lost 1 base, V lost 3 bases, and 3 bases had no gene match. The CDR3 is 17 residues long. Germline CDR1 is KGHSH and CDR2 is LQKENI. The CDR3: CASSPPGLAGGTDTQYF. Written as DNA, the CDR3 is TGTGCCAGCTCACCCCCGGGACTAGCGGGGGGCACAGATACGCAGTATTTT.

As DNA, the CDR3 is TGTGCCAGCACCTACAGGGGCGGCACAGATACGCAGTATTTT. As protein: CASTYRGGTDTQYF. The chain links TRBV12-3 or TRBV12-4 to TRBJ2-3; 7 bases match TRBD1. This CDR3 spans 14 amino acids. V lost 7 bases to trimming and J lost 1 base; unmatched junction nucleotides: 5.

This clonotype was observed a few times. The rearrangement uses TRBV20-1 and TRBJ2-1; the D gene is possibly TRBD1 (6 bases). V lost 5 bases, J lost 9 bases, and 29 bases lay in between. Germline lookup yields CDR1 DFQATT and CDR2 SNEGSKA (reference sequence). The CDR3 length is 17 residues. The CDR3 nucleotides are TGCAGTGCTCGGACTGAATGGAGGACAGACTCCAATGGTGAGCAGTTCTTC. It codes for CSARTEWRTDSNGEQFF.

This clonotype was observed a handful of times. This chain links TRBV6-1 with TRBJ1-6; 7 bases align to TRBD1. The CDR3 is 15 amino acids. Germline V CDR1 and CDR2: MNHNS, SASEGT. Unmatched junction bases numbered 14, after V lost 8 bases and J lost 10 bases. The CDR3 here is CASRRGQLSRSPLHF. The CDR3 DNA reads TGTGCCAGCCGCCGGGGACAGCTTTCCCGATCACCCCTCCACTTT.

This clonotype has a handful of counts. The genes are TRBV12-3 or TRBV12-4 and TRBJ2-5; perhaps TRBD2 as D (7 bases). Trimming took off 10 bases at V and 1 base at J, with 13 bases between the two ends. The CDR3 spans 13 residues. The CDR3 coding sequence is TGTGCCATTTCAGGGGAGGGCCAAGAGACCCAGTACTTC. This gives the protein CAISGEGQETQYF.

This chain connects TRBV6-1 to TRBJ2-1; D is uncertain. This CDR3 is 16 amino acids long. Trimming shortened V by 6 bases and J by 4 bases, and 19 bases separated the two germline ends. CDR1 is MNHNS, CDR2 SASEGT, per germline. The CDR3 sequence: CASRTGGSWPYNEQFF. The CDR3 DNA is TGTGCCAGCAGGACGGGCGGCTCTTGGCCTTACAATGAGCAGTTCTTC.

This clonotype occurred a few times. V usage is TRBV28 and J usage is TRBJ2-5, with D hard to call. CDR3 length equals 14 residues. The V end was cut by 3 bases, the J end by 1 base, with 9 bases between. Germline assignment: CDR1 MDHEN and CDR2 SYDVKM. The CDR3: CASSLLEPQETQYF. The CDR3 DNA follows: TGTGCCAGCAGTTTGCTAGAGCCCCAAGAGACCCAGTACTTC.

The chain joins TRBV6-2 or TRBV6-3 to TRBJ2-2; D perhaps matches TRBD1 (6 bases). Germline CDR1 reads MNHEY; CDR2 reads SVGEGT. The CDR3 is 14 amino acids. Trimming left V 6 bases short and J 6 bases short, with 14 bases between. The CDR3 reads CASSVTGMAGELFF. The CDR3 bases are TGTGCCAGCAGCGTCACAGGGATGGCCGGGGAGCTGTTTTTT.

The rearrangement links TRBV20-1 to TRBJ2-4; either TRBD1 or TRBD2 may supply D (6 bases each). The germline V gene has CDR1 DFQATT and CDR2 SNEGSKA (reference sequence). The length of the CDR3 is 14 residues. V shed 5 bases and J shed 1 base, with 12 bases lying between them. CDR3 sequence reads: CSAGGGRAKNIQYF. The CDR3 nucleotides read TGCAGTGCTGGAGGGGGAAGGGCCAAAAACATTCAGTACTTC.

The gene calls are TRBV7-9 and TRBJ1-1; no definite D call. V was shortened by 2 bases and J by 7 bases, with 8 bases between the two germline ends. Germline loops: CDR1 SEHNR, CDR2 FQNEAQ (reference sequence). This CDR3 has 12 amino acids. The CDR3 DNA reads as TGTGCCAGCAGCTTACCTGTAGGTGAAGCTTTCTTT. As protein: CASSLPVGEAFF.

Only a few counts were recorded for this clonotype. V gene TRBV7-2 combines with J gene TRBJ2-1; D is perhaps TRBD2 (6 bases). The CDR3 has 14 residues. Looked up from germline, CDR1 is SGHTA and CDR2 is FQGNSA. Deletions cut 4 bases from V and 6 bases from J, with 13 bases between. CDR3 nucleotide sequence: TGTGCCAGCAGCTCTGCCGGGACTCCCAATGAGCAGTTCTTC. This codes for CASSSAGTPNEQFF.

J is TRBJ1-1 and V is TRBV20-1; a possible D gene is TRBD1 (6 bases). Trimming pared 5 bases from V and 8 bases from J, leaving 9 bases between. CDR1 DFQATT and CDR2 SNEGSKA come from the germline V gene (reference sequence). The CDR3 is 10 residues long. CDR3 sequence (DNA): TGCAGTGCTCAGGACAGAGAAGCTTTCTTT. Protein: CSAQDREAFF.

This clonotype was recorded a few times. V usage is TRBV7-3 and J usage is TRBJ2-3, with a possible D match to TRBD1 (5 bases). This CDR3 region has 16 residues. V lost 0 bases and J lost 1, with 11 bases in between. Germline assignment: CDR1 SGHTA and CDR2 FQGTGA. CDR3 loop: CASSLTAGKGTDTQYF. The DNA of the CDR3 is TGTGCCAGCAGCTTAACTGCAGGGAAAGGCACAGATACGCAGTATTTT.

This clonotype has a handful of counts. The chain has TRBV12-3 or TRBV12-4 and TRBJ2-5, with TRBD2 identical over 12 bases. This CDR3 spans 14 amino acids. The junction had 3 bases not matched to a gene; V was cut back by 8 bases and J by 2 bases. The CDR3, as DNA: TGTGCCAGCGGCGGACTAGCGGGACAAGAGACCCAGTACTTC. Its protein product is CASGGLAGQETQYF.

This clonotype was counted between two and nine times. The chain couples TRBV7-2 to TRBJ1-2; no clear D. The CDR3 consists of 13 residues. Germline V gene lookup returns CDR1 SGHTA and CDR2 FQGNSA. V lost 2 bases, J lost 4 bases, and 8 bases lay in between. The CDR3 coding sequence is TGTGCCAGCAGCTTATTAGAGACCTATGGCTACACCTTC. Translation: CASSLLETYGYTF.

In its sample, this clonotype was seen a few times. The chain is built from TRBV7-8 and TRBJ2-7, with a possible D match to TRBD1 (5 bases). The CDR3 sequence is 18 residues long. The germline V gene encodes CDR1 SGHVS and CDR2 FQNEAQ. Trimming removed 0 bases at V and 3 bases at J, with 21 bases between. The CDR3 here is CASSLARFVPGRGYEQYF. CDR3 bases: TGTGCCAGCAGCTTAGCCCGGTTTGTACCAGGGCGCGGCTACGAGCAGTACTTC.

There are a few counts of this clonotype. The chain recombines TRBV2 with TRBJ2-2; D remains unclear. CDR3 length: 14 amino acids. Germline CDR1 is SNHLY and CDR2 is FYNNEI. The V and J ends lost 9 bases and 2 bases respectively, with 13 bases between them. The CDR3 loop reads CARKSRFNTGELFF. DNA of the CDR3: TGTGCCAGAAAGTCCCGGTTCAACACCGGGGAGCTGTTTTTT.

This clonotype was observed a handful of times. The chain joins TRBV10-3 to TRBJ1-1; 10 bases are a match to TRBD1. J was trimmed by 2 bases and V by 5 bases; bases with no gene match: 5. This CDR3 has 15 amino acids. Germline V gene sequence: CDR1 ENHRY, CDR2 SYGVKD. CDR3 DNA: TGTGCCATCAGTCCTGGACAGGGGGGTAACACTGAAGCTTTCTTT. Translated: CAISPGQGGNTEAFF.

This sequence joins TRBV6-2 or TRBV6-3 and TRBJ1-1; D gene unclear. V was shortened by 7 bases and J by 0 bases, with 18 bases between the two germline ends. In germline, CDR1 is MNHEY, CDR2 SVGEGT. The CDR3 totals 16 residues. The CDR3 spells CASTRGLAGLNTEAFF. The CDR3 DNA sequence: TGTGCCAGCACACGTGGTCTGGCGGGTCTGAACACTGAAGCTTTCTTT.

This clonotype was seen a handful of times. V is TRBV4-3 and J is TRBJ2-1, with D perhaps given as TRBD1 or TRBD2 (5 bases each). V was trimmed by 0 bases and J by 1 base, leaving 7 bases between them. The CDR3 extends over 15 amino acids. Germline lookup yields CDR1 LGHNA and CDR2 YSLEER. The CDR3 sequence: CASSQDWGSYNEQFF. The CDR3 bases are TGCGCCAGCAGCCAAGATTGGGGGTCCTACAATGAGCAGTTCTTC.

This clonotype has more than one count but fewer than ten. CDR3 DNA sequence: TGTGCCATCAGTGAGTCGGGGGCCGGCCAGTGGGAACGATATGGCTACACCTTC. Residues: CAISESGAGQWERYGYTF. V and J are TRBV10-3 and TRBJ1-2, with D perhaps TRBD1 (6 bases). V was clipped by 0 bases and J by 5 bases, with 22 bases between them. The CDR3 consists of 18 residues. Per the germline V gene, CDR1 is ENHRY and CDR2 is SYGVKD.

This clonotype was counted many times. The V gene is TRBV7-2, the J gene TRBJ2-1, with D possibly being TRBD2 (7 bases). V was cut by 1 base and J by 10 bases, with 23 bases left in between. The CDR3 covers 17 residues. CDR1 is SGHTA and CDR2 is FQGNSA in the germline V gene. The CDR3 loop reads CASSLGSGGRGRTEQFF. The CDR3, as DNA: TGTGCCAGCAGCTTAGGCTCTGGGGGGAGGGGGAGGACGGAGCAGTTCTTC.

This clonotype was seen only a few times. V and J are TRBV18 and TRBJ2-1; 12 bases are a match to TRBD2. The CDR3 runs 17 residues. Germline CDR1 KGHSH, CDR2 LQKENI. V shed 4 bases, J shed 0 bases, and the junction held 4 bases outside the gene matches. The CDR3 nucleotides are TGTGCCAGCTCACGACTAGCGGGAGTGAGCTCCTACAATGAGCAGTTCTTC. Protein product: CASSRLAGVSSYNEQFF.